These 15 T cell receptor beta chains were all obtained from the same sample, sequenced in a study of cytomegalovirus exposure and HLA in healthy donors. Primers: 60 Vbeta forward and 13 Jbeta reverse. Clones were sequenced by immunoSEQ multiplex PCR, and TCRdb holds only the in-frame ones, with some missing. Seen here are about 160,000 clones, roughly 80% observed once, and the top ten hold roughly 7.7%. The specimen was PBMCs. Receptors originate from a woman aged 30 to 39 in good health and CMV-seropositive.

In its sample, this clone was seen a few times. This sequence joins TRBV7-9 and TRBJ2-1; 10 bases are shared with TRBD2. The germline V gene encodes CDR1 SEHNR and CDR2 FQNEAQ (reference sequence). This CDR3 has 16 amino acids. The V and J ends lost 1 base and 6 bases, in that order; junction bases with no gene match: 6. CDR3 in amino acids: CASSLGLAGAFNEQFF. For the CDR3, the DNA is TGTGCCAGCAGCTTAGGGCTAGCGGGGGCCTTCAATGAGCAGTTCTTC.

The rearrangement links TRBV27 to TRBJ1-1, with TRBD1 matching 8 bases. V gave up 6 bases and J gave up 0 bases; unmatched junction bases: 9. The CDR3 has 16 residues. The germline CDR1 and CDR2 sequences are MNHEY and SMNVEV (reference sequence). CDR3 sequence reads: CASSRGQGRLNTEAFF. CDR3 nucleotide sequence: TGTGCCAGCAGCCGCGGACAGGGCCGTCTGAACACTGAAGCTTTCTTT.

In this sample, this clone turned up a few times. This chain joins TRBV6-5 and TRBJ1-6; 9 bases map to TRBD1. Per germline, CDR1 MNHEY and CDR2 SVGAGI. The CDR3 has 15 amino acids. V lost 2 bases, J lost 9 bases, and 5 bases stayed unmatched. Here the CDR3 reads CASSYGTGRLSPLHF. CDR3 nucleotide sequence: TGTGCCAGCAGTTACGGGACAGGGAGGCTTTCACCCCTCCACTTT.

This chain connects TRBV5-6 to TRBJ2-5, with TRBD1 matching over 10 bases. The J call may be faulty, since TRBJ2-7 better matches the DNA end. CDR1 SGHDT and CDR2 YYEEEE come from the germline V gene. This CDR3 has 14 residues. CDR3: CASSLGTGVHEQYF. The CDR3 bases are TGTGCCAGCAGCTTAGGGACAGGGGTCCACGAGCAGTACTTC.

V and J are TRBV11-2 and TRBJ1-3; D possibly corresponds to TRBD1 (5 bases). Trimming pared 5 bases from V and 3 bases from J, leaving 14 bases between. CDR1 is SGHAT and CDR2 is FQNNGV in the germline V gene. The CDR3 runs 15 residues. CDR3 nucleotide sequence: TGTGCCAGCAGCCTTATCCAGGGAGGTGGAAACACCATATATTTT. Amino acids: CASSLIQGGGNTIYF. Full variable domain (missing parts from reference TRBV11-2 and TRBJ1-3): EAGVAQSPRYKIIEKRQSVAFWCNPISGHATLYWYQQILGQGPKLLIQFQNNGVVDDSQLPKDRFSAERLKGVDSTLKIQPAKLEDSAVYLCASSLIQGGGNTIYFGEGSWLTVV.

V gene TRBV11-2 combines with J gene TRBJ2-2, with 11 bases fitting TRBD2. Germline V lookup: CDR1 SGHAT, CDR2 FQNNGV. V gave up 5 bases and J gave up 4 bases; unmatched junction bases: 6. CDR3 size: 16 residues. The CDR3 DNA is TGTGCCAGCAGCCCACTAGCGGGGGAACCCACCGGGGAGCTGTTTTTT. Amino acid sequence: CASSPLAGEPTGELFF.

The chain employs TRBV7-2 and TRBJ2-5, with 7 nucleotides matching TRBD1. V gave up 0 bases and J gave up 5 bases; unmatched junction bases: 9. The germline gives CDR1 SGHTA, CDR2 FQGNSA. This CDR3 has 16 amino acids. The CDR3 reads CASSLAGRQGVETQYF. The CDR3 region has the DNA TGTGCCAGCAGCTTAGCGGGACGCCAGGGGGTCGAGACCCAGTACTTC. The whole variable domain, filled in from reference TRBV7-2 and TRBJ2-5, reads GAGVSQSPSNKVTEKGKDVELRCDPISGHTALYWYRQSLGQGLEFLIYFQGNSAPDKSGLPSDRFSAERTGGSVSTLTIQRTQQEDSAVYLCASSLAGRQGVETQYFGPGTRLLVL.

V gene TRBV27 combines with J gene TRBJ2-1; the D is unclear. This CDR3 contains 13 residues. The V and J ends lost 3 bases and 5 bases respectively, with 8 bases between them. Germline V lookup: CDR1 MNHEY, CDR2 SMNVEV (reference sequence). The CDR3 is CASSFKQHNEQFF. CDR3 nucleotide sequence: TGTGCCAGCAGTTTTAAACAGCACAATGAGCAGTTCTTC.

This clone was detected only once. The chain carries TRBV27 and TRBJ1-2, with 7 bases aligning to TRBD1. The CDR3 has 13 residues. V lost 6 bases to trimming and J lost 4 bases; unmatched junction nucleotides: 5. Germline CDR1 MNHEY, CDR2 SMNVEV (reference sequence). Here the CDR3 DNA reads TGTGCCAGCAGGACCGGGACAGCCTATGGCTACACCTTC. This translates into CASRTGTAYGYTF.

CDR3 sequence: CASSHYRDRNEKLFF. The CDR3 DNA sequence: TGTGCCAGCAGCCACTACCGGGACAGGAATGAAAAACTGTTTTTT. The rearrangement uses TRBV4-2 and TRBJ1-4, with 8 positions matching TRBD1. V shed 3 bases and J 5 bases; nucleotides not matched to a gene: 5. This CDR3 region has 15 residues. Germline lookup yields CDR1 LGHNA and CDR2 YNFKEQ.

The chain employs TRBV6-4 and TRBJ1-5; 7 bases fit TRBD1. CDR1 is MRHNA, CDR2 SNTAGT, per germline. The CDR3 has 14 residues. After removal of 5 bases from V and 2 bases from J, the junction contained 3 bases not matched to a gene. This chain's CDR3 is CASSPTGGNQPQHF. The CDR3 DNA reads TGTGCCAGCAGTCCAACAGGGGGCAATCAGCCCCAGCATTTT.

This clone was seen only a few times. The junction departs from germline at one end; a sequencing error may be responsible. This chain connects TRBV7-9 to TRBJ2-2, with TRBD1 identical over 8 bases. CDR1 SEHNR and CDR2 FQNEAQ come from the germline V gene (reference sequence). CDR3 size: 15 residues. CDR3 DNA sequence: TGTTCCAGCAGTTCAGGACAGGGGAACACCGGGGAGCTGTTTTTT. It is translated as CSSSSGQGNTGELFF. Full variable domain (missing parts from reference TRBV7-9 and TRBJ2-2): DTGVSQNPRHKITKRGQNVTFRCDPISEHNRLYWYRQTLGQGPEFLTYFQNEAQLEKSRLLSDRFSAERPKGSFSTLEIQRTEQGDSAMYLCSSSSGQGNTGELFFGEGSRLTVL.

The chain uses TRBV6-5 and TRBJ1-6; 7 bases are shared with TRBD1. V lost 8 bases to trimming and J lost 7 bases; unmatched junction nucleotides: 11. The CDR3 runs to 15 residues. CDR1 and CDR2 (germline): MNHEY, SVGAGI. Here the CDR3 DNA reads TGTGCCAGCGCGGGACAGTCCCCGGCCAATTCACCCCTCCACTTT. Its protein product is CASAGQSPANSPLHF.

The chain combines TRBV19 with TRBJ1-1, with 8 bases aligning to TRBD1. CDR3 length: 16 residues. Trimming removed 6 bases from V and 9 bases from J; junction bases left unmatched: 18. The germline CDR1 and CDR2 sequences are LNHDA and SQIVND (reference sequence). CDR3 DNA: TGTGCCAGTAGATCTCTCACCCAGGGGGCGGAGAGGAAAGCTTTCTTT. This sequence encodes CASRSLTQGAERKAFF. The variable domain in full, completed from reference TRBV19 and TRBJ1-1, reads DGGITQSPKYLFRKEGQNVTLSCEQNLNHDAMYWYRQDPGQGLRLIYYSQIVNDFQKGDIAEGYSVSREKKESFPLTVTSAQKNPTAFYLCASRSLTQGAERKAFFGQGTRLTVV.

The genes are TRBV28 and TRBJ2-5; 8 nucleotides align to TRBD2. CDR1 MDHEN and CDR2 SYDVKM come from the germline V gene. V lost 7 bases to trimming and J lost 7 bases; unmatched junction nucleotides: 11. This CDR3 spans 14 amino acids. CDR3 region: CASTTPGGEGTQYF. The CDR3, as DNA: TGTGCCAGCACGACCCCGGGGGGGGAAGGGACCCAGTACTTC.